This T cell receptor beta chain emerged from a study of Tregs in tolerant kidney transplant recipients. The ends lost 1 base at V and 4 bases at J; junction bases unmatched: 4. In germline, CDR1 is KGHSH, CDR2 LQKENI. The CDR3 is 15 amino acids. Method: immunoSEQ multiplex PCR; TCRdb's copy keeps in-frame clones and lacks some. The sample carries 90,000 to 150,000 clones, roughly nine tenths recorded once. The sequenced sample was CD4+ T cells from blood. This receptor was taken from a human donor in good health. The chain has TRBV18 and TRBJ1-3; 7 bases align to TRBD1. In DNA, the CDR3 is TGTGCCAGCTCACCACGAGGGGGCAAAGGAAACACCATATATTTT. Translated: CASSPRGGKGNTIYF.